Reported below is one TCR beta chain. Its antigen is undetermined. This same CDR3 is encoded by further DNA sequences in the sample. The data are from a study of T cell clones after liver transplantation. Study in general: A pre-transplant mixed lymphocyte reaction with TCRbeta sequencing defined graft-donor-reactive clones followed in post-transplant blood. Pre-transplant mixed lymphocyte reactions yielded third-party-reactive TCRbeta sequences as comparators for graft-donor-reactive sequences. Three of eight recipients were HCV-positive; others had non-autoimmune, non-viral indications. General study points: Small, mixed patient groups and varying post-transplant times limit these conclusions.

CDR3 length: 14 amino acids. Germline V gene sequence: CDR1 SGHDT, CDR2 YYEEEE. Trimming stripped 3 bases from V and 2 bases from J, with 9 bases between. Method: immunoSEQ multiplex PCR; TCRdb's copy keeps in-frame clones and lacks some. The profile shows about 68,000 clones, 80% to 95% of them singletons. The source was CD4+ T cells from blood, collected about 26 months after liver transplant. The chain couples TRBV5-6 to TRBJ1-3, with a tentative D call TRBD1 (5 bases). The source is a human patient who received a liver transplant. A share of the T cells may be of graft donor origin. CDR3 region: CASSSQGAGNTIYF. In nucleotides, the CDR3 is TGTGCCAGCAGCTCCCAGGGTGCTGGAAACACCATATATTTT.